A single sample is the source of the 4 T cell receptor beta chains below, sequenced in a study of blood T cells in healthy people across ages. PCR was performed a second time for about 6 to 12 cycles using a sample-barcoded 5' primer and a J-beta primer mix. Each CDR3 protein is one row after TCRdb ran MiXCR on the 5' RACE reads. The repertoire holds 850,000 to 1,300,000 distinct CDR3 sequences, with over 35% as singletons. Sequencing was performed on blood. These receptors were taken from an older woman in good health.

This chain connects TRBV27 to TRBJ2-3, with 7 bases identical to TRBD2. In germline, CDR1 is MNHEY, CDR2 SMNVEV (reference sequence). The CDR3 runs 16 residues. The ends lost 4 bases at V and 1 base at J; junction bases unmatched: 8. Here the CDR3 reads CASSSSAGDGTDTQYF. In DNA, the CDR3 is TGTGCCAGCAGTTCCTCCGCGGGGGACGGCACAGATACGCAGTATTTT.

The chain carries TRBV9 and TRBJ2-1; 7 nucleotides line up with TRBD2. CDR1 SGDLS and CDR2 YYNGEE come from the germline V gene. V lost 4 bases and J lost 3; bases outside the gene matches: 7. This CDR3 has 15 amino acids. The CDR3 region has the DNA TGTGCCAGCAGCCCCCCGGAGCGGGACTACAATGAGCAGTTCTTC. Protein product: CASSPPERDYNEQFF.

V gene TRBV6-5 combines with J gene TRBJ1-4; TRBD1 matches 7 bases. The length of the CDR3 is 15 residues. V shed 0 bases and J 7 bases; nucleotides not matched to a gene: 5. Per the germline V gene, CDR1 is MNHEY and CDR2 is SVGAGI. The CDR3 loop is CASSYSTGLREKLFF. CDR3 sequence (DNA): TGTGCCAGCAGTTACTCGACAGGGCTGCGTGAAAAACTGTTTTTT.

The chain employs TRBV28 and TRBJ1-5; D uncertain. CDR1 and CDR2 (germline): MDHEN, SYDVKM. The CDR3 length is 17 residues. V lost 4 bases, J lost 7 bases, and 23 bases lay in between. In nucleotides, the CDR3 is TGTGCCAGCAGTTACCTACTCCCGAATGGGTTCCAGCAGCCCCAGCATTTT. Protein sequence: CASSYLLPNGFQQPQHF.